This TCR beta chain was recovered during a study of T cells in Graves' hyperthyroidism and ophthalmopathy. V gave up 2 bases and J gave up 0 bases; unmatched junction bases: 3. Germline V gives CDR1 MNHEY, CDR2 SVGEGT. This CDR3 has 16 residues. The table lists this clonotype with many counts. Its antigen remains unknown. Amplified TCR beta CDR3 regions came from RNA transcripts. HTBI primers were the set used in a first-round RT-PCR of the TCR CDR3. TCRdb reprocessed the multiplex PCR reads via MiXCR and lists one record per CDR3 protein. The sample records approximately 430,000 distinct CDR3 sequences, 15% to 17% being singletons. Study-wide results and limits: In blood, most of the thyroid clonotypes expanded above 0.001 were also present.

The definition of stable Graves' hyperthyroidism was no ophthalmopathy progression within 18 months. With a duration under 2 months, the hyperthyroidism was newly diagnosed in patients aged 18 to 65. The PBMCs were sourced from fresh peripheral blood (approximately 9 ml). The chain recombines TRBV6-2 or TRBV6-3 with TRBJ2-5; 10 bases are shared with TRBD2. What was sequenced was blood. This clonotype originated in a young woman with Graves' hyperthyroidism. CDR3 amino acids: CASSYGLAAYQETQYF. The CDR3 region has the DNA TGTGCCAGCAGTTACGGACTAGCGGCCTACCAAGAGACCCAGTACTTC.